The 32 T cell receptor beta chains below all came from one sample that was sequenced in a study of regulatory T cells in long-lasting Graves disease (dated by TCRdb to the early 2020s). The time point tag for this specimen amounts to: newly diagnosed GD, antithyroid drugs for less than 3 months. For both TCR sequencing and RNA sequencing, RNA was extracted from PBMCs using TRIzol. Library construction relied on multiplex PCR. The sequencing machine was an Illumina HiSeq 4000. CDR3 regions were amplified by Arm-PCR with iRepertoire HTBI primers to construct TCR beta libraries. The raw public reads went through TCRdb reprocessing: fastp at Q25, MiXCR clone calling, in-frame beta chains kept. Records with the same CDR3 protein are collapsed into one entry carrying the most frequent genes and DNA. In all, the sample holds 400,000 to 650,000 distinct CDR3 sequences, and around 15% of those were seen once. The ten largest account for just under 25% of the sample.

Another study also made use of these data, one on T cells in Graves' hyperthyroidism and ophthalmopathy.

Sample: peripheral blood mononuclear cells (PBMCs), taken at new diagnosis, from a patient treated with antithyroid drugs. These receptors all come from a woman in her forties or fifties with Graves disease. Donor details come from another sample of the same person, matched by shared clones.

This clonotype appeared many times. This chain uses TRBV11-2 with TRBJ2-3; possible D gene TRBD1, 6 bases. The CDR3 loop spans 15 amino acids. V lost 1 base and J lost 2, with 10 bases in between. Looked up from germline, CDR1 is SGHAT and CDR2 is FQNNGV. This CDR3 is CASSLGQVPTDTQYF. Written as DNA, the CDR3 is TGTGCCAGCAGCTTAGGACAGGTACCCACAGATACGCAGTATTTT. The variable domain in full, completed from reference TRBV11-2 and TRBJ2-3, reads EAGVAQSPRYKIIEKRQSVAFWCNPISGHATLYWYQQILGQGPKLLIQFQNNGVVDDSQLPKDRFSAERLKGVDSTLKIQPAKLEDSAVYLCASSLGQVPTDTQYFGPGTRLTVL.

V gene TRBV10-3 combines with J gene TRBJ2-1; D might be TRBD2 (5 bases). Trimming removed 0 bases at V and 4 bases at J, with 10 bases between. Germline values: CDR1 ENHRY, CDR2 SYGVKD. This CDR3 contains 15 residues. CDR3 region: CAISESGNLYNEQFF. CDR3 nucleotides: TGTGCCATCAGTGAGTCCGGGAACTTATACAATGAGCAGTTCTTC.

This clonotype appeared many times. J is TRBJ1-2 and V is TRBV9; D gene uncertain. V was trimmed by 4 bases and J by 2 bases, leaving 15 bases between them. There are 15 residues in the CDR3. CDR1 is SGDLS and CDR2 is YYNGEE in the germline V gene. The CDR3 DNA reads TGTGCCAGCAGCCTAGGACCGACCGAAAACTATGGCTACACCTTC. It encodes CASSLGPTENYGYTF.

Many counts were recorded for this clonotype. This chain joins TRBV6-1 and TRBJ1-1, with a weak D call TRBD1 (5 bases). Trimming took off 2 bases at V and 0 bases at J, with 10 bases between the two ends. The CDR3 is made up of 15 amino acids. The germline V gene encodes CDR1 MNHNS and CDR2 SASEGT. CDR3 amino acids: CASSERPTVNTEAFF. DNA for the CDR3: TGTGCCAGCAGTGAACGTCCGACAGTGAACACTGAAGCTTTCTTT.

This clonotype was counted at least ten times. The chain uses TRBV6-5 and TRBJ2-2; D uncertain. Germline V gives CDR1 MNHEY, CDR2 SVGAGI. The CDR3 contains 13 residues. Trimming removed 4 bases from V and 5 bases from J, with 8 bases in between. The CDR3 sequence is CASSFSRTGELFF. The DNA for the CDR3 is TGTGCCAGCAGTTTCTCACGGACCGGGGAGCTGTTTTTT.

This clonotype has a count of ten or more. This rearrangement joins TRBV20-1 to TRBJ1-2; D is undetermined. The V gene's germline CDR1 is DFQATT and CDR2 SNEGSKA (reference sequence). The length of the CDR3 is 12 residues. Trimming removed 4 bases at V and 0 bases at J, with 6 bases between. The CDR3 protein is CSATSSNYGYTF. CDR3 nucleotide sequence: TGCAGTGCTACTAGCTCTAACTATGGCTACACCTTC.

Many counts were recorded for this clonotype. For the CDR3, the DNA is TGCAGCCGCGGGACCAATACCCAAGAGACCCAGTACTTC. It codes for CSRGTNTQETQYF. This chain connects TRBV20-1 to TRBJ2-5; D might be TRBD2 (6 bases). The germline CDR1 and CDR2 sequences are DFQATT and SNEGSKA (reference sequence). The CDR3 consists of 13 residues.

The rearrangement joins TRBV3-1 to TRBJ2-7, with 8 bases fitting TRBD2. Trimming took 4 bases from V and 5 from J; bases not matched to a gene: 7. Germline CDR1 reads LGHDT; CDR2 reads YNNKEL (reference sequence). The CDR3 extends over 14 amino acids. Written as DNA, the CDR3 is TGTGCCAGCAGCCCAATGCGAGCGGGGGACGAGCAGTACTTC. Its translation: CASSPMRAGDEQYF.

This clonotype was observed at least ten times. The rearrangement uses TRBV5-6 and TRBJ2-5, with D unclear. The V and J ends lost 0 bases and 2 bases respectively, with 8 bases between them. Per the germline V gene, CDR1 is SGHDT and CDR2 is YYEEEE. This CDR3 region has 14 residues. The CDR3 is CASSLGVGQETQYF. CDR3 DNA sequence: TGTGCCAGCAGCTTGGGGGTGGGGCAAGAGACCCAGTACTTC.

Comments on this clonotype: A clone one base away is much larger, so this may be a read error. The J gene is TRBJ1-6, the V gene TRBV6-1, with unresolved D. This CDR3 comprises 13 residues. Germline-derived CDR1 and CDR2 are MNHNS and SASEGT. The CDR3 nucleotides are TGTGCCAGCAGTCGCGGCCGGAATTCACCCCTCTACTTT. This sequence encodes CASSRGRNSPLYF.

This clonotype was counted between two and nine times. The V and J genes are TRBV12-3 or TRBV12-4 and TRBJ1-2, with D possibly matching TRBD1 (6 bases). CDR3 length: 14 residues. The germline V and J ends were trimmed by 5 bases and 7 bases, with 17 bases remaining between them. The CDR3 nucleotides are TGTGCCAGCAGTCAACAGGGTAGAGGGGGTGGCTACACCTTC. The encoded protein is CASSQQGRGGGYTF.

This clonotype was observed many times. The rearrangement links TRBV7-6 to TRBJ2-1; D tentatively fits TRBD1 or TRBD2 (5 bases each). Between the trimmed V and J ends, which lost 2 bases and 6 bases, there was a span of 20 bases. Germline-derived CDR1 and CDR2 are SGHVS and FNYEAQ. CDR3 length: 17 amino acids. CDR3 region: CASSLSSLGVQPNEQFF. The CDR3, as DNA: TGTGCCAGCAGCTTATCATCGTTGGGGGTCCAACCCAATGAGCAGTTCTTC.

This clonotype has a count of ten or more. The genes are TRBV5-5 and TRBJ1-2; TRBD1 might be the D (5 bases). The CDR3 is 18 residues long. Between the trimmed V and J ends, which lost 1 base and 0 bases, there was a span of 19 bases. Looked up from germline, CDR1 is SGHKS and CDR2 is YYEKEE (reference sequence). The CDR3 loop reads CASSLRSAGFGANYGYTF. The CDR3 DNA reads TGTGCCAGCAGCTTGCGGTCCGCAGGGTTCGGGGCTAACTATGGCTACACCTTC.

The CDR3 DNA is TGTGCCAGCAGTGAAAGAGCGCCGGGGGACGGAGGTTATGGCTACACCTTC. Amino acids: CASSERAPGDGGYGYTF. The chain recombines TRBV6-1 with TRBJ1-2, with D maybe TRBD1 (5 bases). V was pared by 2 bases and J by 5 bases, with 21 bases between. This CDR3 is 17 amino acids long. Germline CDR1 MNHNS, CDR2 SASEGT.

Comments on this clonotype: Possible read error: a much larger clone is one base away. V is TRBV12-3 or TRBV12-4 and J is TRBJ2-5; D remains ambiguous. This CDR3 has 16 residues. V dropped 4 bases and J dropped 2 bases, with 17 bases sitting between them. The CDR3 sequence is CASSSASKGAQETQYF. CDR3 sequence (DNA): TGTGCCAGCAGTTCCGCGAGTAAAGGCGCTCAAGAGACCCAGTACTTC.

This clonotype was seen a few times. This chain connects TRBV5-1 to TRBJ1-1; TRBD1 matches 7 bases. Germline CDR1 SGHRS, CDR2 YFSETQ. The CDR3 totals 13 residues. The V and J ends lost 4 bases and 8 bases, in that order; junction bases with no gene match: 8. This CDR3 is CASSLAGTAEAFF. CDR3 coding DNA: TGCGCCAGCAGCCTAGCTGGGACAGCCGAAGCTTTCTTT.

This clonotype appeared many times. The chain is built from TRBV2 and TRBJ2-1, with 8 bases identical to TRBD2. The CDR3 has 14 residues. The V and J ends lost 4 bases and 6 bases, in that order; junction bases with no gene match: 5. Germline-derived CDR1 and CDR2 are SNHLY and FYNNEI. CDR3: CASSAGGHFNEQFF. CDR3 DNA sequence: TGTGCCAGCAGTGCGGGGGGGCATTTCAATGAGCAGTTCTTC.

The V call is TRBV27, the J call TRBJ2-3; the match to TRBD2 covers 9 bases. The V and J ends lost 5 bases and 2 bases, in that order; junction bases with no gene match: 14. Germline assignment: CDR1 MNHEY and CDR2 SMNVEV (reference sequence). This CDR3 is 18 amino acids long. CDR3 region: CASSLLYGQRGVTDTQYF. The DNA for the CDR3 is TGTGCCAGCAGTCTCTTATACGGCCAGCGGGGGGTCACAGATACGCAGTATTTT.

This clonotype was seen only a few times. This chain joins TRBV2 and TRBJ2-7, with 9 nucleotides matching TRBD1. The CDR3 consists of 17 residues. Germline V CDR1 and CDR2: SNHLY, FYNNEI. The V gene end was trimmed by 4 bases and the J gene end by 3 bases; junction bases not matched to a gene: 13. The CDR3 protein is CASSAGTGNSRGYEQYF. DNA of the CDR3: TGTGCCAGCAGTGCCGGGACAGGGAACAGCCGAGGCTACGAGCAGTACTTC.

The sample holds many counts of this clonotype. The CDR3 loop is CASSEALGLADSYNEQFF. CDR3 coding DNA: TGTGCCAGCAGTGAAGCGCTGGGACTAGCGGACTCCTACAATGAGCAGTTCTTC. The V gene is TRBV6-1, the J gene TRBJ2-1; 11 nucleotides match TRBD2. The germline V gene has CDR1 MNHNS and CDR2 SASEGT. The CDR3 runs to 18 residues. V lost 0 bases, J lost 0 bases, and 4 bases stayed unmatched.

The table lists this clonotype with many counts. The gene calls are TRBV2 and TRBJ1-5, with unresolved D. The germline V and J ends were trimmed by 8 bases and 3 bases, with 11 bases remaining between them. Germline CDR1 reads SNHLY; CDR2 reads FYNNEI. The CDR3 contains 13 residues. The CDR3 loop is CASDLSYNQPQHF. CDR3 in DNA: TGTGCCAGCGACCTTTCCTACAATCAGCCCCAGCATTTT.

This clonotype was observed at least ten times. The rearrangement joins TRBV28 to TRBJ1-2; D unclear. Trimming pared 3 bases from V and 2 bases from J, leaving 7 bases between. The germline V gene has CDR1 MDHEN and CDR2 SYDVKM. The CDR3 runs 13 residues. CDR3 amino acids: CASSFVENYGYTF. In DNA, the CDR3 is TGTGCCAGCAGTTTCGTGGAAAACTATGGCTACACCTTC.

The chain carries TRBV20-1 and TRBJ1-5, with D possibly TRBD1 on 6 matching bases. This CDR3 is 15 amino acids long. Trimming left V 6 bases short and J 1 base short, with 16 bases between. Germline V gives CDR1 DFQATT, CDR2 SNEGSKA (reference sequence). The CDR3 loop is CSASEGGISNQPQHF. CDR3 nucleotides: TGCAGTGCCTCGGAAGGGGGAATCAGCAATCAGCCCCAGCATTTT.

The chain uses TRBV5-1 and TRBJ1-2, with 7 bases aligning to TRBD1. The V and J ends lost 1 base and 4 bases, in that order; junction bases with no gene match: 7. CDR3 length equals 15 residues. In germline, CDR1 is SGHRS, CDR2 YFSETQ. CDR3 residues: CASSLFTGDSYGYTF. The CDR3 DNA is TGCGCCAGCAGCTTGTTCACAGGGGATAGCTATGGCTACACCTTC.

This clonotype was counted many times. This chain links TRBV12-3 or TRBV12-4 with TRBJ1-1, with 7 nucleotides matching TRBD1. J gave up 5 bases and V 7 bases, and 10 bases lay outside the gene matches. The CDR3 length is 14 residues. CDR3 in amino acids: CASTAQQGMTEAFF. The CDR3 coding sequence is TGTGCCAGCACCGCCCAACAGGGGATGACTGAAGCTTTCTTT.

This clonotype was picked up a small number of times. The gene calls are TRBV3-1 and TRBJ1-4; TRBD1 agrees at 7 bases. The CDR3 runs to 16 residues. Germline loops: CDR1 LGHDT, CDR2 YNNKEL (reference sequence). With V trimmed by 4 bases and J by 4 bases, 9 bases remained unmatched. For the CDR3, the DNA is TGTGCCAGCAGCCCGACAGGGTCGAAGTATAATGAAAAACTGTTTTTT. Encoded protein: CASSPTGSKYNEKLFF.

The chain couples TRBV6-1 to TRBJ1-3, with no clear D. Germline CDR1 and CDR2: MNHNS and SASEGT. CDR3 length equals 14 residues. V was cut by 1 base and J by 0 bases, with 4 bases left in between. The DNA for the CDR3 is TGTGCCAGCAGTGAAGGAGGCTCTGGAAACACCATATATTTT. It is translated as CASSEGGSGNTIYF.

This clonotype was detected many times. The CDR3, as DNA: TGTGCCAGCAGTTTACGACGGCCAGCCACAGATACGCAGTATTTT. Translating it yields CASSLRRPATDTQYF. The V gene is TRBV28, the J gene TRBJ2-3; no firm D call. Trimming removed 2 bases from V and 2 bases from J, with 11 bases in between. The CDR3 totals 15 residues. Germline V gene lookup returns CDR1 MDHEN and CDR2 SYDVKM.

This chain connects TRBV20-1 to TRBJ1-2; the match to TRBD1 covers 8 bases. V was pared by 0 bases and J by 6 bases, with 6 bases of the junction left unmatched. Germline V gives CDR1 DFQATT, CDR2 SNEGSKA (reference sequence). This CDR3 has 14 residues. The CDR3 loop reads CSARDWQGADGYTF. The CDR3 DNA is TGCAGTGCTAGAGATTGGCAGGGGGCGGATGGCTACACCTTC.

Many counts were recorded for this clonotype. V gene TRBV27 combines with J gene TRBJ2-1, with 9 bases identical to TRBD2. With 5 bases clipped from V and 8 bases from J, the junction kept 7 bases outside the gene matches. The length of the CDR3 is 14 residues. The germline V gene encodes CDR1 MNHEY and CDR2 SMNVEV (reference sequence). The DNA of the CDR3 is TGTGCCAGCAGTCGCGGGGGGGCCGGGGATGAGCAGTTCTTC. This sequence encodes CASSRGGAGDEQFF.

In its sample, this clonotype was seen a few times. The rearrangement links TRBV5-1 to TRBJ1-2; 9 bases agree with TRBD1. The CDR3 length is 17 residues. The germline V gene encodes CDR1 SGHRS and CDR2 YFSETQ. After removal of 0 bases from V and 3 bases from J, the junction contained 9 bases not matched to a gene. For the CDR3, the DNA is TGCGCCAGCAGCTTGGTTATACAGGGGGCCCACTACTATGGCTACACCTTC. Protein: CASSLVIQGAHYYGYTF.

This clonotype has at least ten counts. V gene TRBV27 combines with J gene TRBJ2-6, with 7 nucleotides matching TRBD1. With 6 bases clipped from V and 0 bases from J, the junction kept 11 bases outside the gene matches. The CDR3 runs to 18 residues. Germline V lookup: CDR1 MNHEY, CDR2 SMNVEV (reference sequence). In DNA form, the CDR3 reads TGTGCCAGCAGCGTCACGACAGGGTTGATCTCTGGGGCCAACGTCCTGACTTTC. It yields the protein CASSVTTGLISGANVLTF. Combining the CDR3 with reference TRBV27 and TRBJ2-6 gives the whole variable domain EAQVTQNPRYLITVTGKKLTVTCSQNMNHEYMSWYRQDPGLGLRQIYYSMNVEVTDKGDVPEGYKVSRKEKRNFPLILESPSPNQTSLYFCASSVTTGLISGANVLTFGAGSRLTVL.